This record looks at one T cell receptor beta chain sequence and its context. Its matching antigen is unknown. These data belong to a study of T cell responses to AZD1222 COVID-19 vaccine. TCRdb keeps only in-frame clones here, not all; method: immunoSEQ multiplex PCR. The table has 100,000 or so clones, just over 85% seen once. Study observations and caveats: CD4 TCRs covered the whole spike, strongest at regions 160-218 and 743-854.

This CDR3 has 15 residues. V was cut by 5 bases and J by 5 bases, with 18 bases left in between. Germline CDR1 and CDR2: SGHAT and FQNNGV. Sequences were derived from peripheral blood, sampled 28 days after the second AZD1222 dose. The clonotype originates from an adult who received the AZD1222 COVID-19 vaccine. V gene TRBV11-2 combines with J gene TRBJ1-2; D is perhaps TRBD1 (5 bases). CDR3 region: CASSDRRTKLYGYTF. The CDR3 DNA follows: TGTGCCAGCAGCGACAGACGGACGAAGTTATATGGCTACACCTTC.